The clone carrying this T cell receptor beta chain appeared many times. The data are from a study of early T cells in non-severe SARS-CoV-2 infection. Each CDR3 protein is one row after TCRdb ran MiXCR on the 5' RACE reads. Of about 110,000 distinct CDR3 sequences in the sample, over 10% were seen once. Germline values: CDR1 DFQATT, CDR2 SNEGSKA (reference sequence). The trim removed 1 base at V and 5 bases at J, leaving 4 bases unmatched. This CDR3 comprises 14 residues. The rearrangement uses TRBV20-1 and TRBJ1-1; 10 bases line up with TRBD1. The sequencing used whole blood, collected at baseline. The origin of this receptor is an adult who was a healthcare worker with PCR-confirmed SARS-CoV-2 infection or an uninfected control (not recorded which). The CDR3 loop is CSARGQGARTEAFF. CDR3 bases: TGCAGTGCTAGAGGACAGGGGGCGAGAACTGAAGCTTTCTTT.